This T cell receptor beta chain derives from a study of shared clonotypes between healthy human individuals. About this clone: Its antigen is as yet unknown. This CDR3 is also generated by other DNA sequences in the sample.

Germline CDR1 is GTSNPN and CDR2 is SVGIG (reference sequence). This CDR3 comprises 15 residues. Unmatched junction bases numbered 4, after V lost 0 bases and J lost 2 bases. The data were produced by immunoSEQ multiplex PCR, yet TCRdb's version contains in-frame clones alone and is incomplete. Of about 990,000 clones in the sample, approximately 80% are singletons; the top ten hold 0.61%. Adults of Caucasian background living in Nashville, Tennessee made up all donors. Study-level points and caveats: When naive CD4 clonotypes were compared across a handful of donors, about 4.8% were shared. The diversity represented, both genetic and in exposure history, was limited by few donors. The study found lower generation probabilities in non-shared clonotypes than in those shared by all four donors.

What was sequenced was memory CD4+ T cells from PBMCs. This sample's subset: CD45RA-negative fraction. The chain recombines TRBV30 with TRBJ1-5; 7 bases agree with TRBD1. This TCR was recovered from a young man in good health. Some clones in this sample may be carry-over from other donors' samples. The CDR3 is CAWSVRQGGNQPQHF. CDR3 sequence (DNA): TGTGCCTGGAGTGTACGACAGGGTGGCAATCAGCCCCAGCATTTT. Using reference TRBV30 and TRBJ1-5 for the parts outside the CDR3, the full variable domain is SQTIHQWPATLVQPVGSPLSLECTVEGTSNPNLYWYRQAAGRGLQLLFYSVGIGQISSEVPQNLSASRPQDRQFILSSKKLLLSDSGFYLCAWSVRQGGNQPQHFGDGTRLSIL.